Reported below is one T cell receptor (beta chain). The table came from immunoSEQ multiplex PCR; TCRdb's copy has only in-frame clones and leaves some out. The table records 60,000 to 75,000 clones, around 74% of them present only once. Tumor or blood genomic DNA was sequenced, with inputs of about 550 ng to 6,004 ng. This record belongs to a study of T cells in tumors after PD-1 blockade. As for the study in general: Prior checkpoint blockade, systemic immunosuppressant use, or anti-cancer therapy within 4 weeks excluded patients. A subset received ongoing vismodegib 150 mg daily alongside anti-PD-1 therapy.

The CDR3 loop spans 18 amino acids. The starting material was PBMCs, obtained after anti-PD-1 treatment. The rearrangement uses TRBV21-1 and TRBJ2-7. TRBV21-1 is given as a pseudogene. The sequence was collected from a human donor with basal cell carcinoma. The CDR3 bases are TGTGCCAGCAGCTTCTGGAAGCCAAAGGGTGCCACCTCATCCGAGCAGTACTTC. Its translation: CASSFWKPKGATSSEQYF.